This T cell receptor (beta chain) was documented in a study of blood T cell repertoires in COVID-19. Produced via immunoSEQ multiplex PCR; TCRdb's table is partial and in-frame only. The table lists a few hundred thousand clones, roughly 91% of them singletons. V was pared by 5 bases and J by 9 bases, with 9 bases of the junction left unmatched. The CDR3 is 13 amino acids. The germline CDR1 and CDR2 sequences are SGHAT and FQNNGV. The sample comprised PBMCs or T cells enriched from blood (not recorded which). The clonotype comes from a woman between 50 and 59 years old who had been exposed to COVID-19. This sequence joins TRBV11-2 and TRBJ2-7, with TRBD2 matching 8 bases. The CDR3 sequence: CASSPLGGEVQYF. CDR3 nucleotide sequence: TGTGCCAGCAGCCCCCTCGGGGGGGAAGTGCAGTACTTC.